This is a list of T cell receptor beta chains from one sample in a study of blood T cell repertoires in COVID-19. Libraries were prepared by immunoSEQ multiplex PCR; TCRdb keeps only in-frame clonotypes and omits some of them. The sample holds 90,000 or so clones, roughly 83% seen once. The sample taken for sequencing was peripheral blood. Source of these receptors: a human donor in a cohort sampled during active COVID-19. CDR3s include the opening cysteine and the closing phenylalanine or tryptophan. The order of the fields is CDR3 DNA, CDR3 protein, V gene, CDR3 length, clone size, D gene, J gene. A D gene is named only where the DNA matches it firmly. A row's size may be missing; if present it is once, few, many or a size class.

TGCGCCAGCAGCTCTTTACAGGGGAGGATGAACACTGAAGCTTTCTTT CASSSLQGRMNTEAFF TRBV5-1 16 NA TRBD1 TRBJ1-1
TGTGCCAGCAGCTTGGACAGGGGACATAACTATGGCTACACCTTC CASSLDRGHNYGYTF TRBV11-2 15 few TRBD1 TRBJ1-2
TGCGCCAGCAGCTTGGGTGATAGCGGGGGAAACTACGAGCAGTACTTC CASSLGDSGGNYEQYF TRBV5-1 16 NA TRBD2 TRBJ2-7
TGTGCCAGCAGCTTAGCCGGCAGGGGTGGGTCAGATACGCAGTATTTT CASSLAGRGGSDTQYF TRBV7-2 16 NA NA TRBJ2-3
TGTGCCAGCTCACGTGACCCTCAGTCGACTAGCGCCACGAACACCGGGGAGCTGTTTTTT CASSRDPQSTSATNTGELFF TRBV18 20 NA TRBD2 TRBJ2-2
TGTGCCAGCTCATTGGGCCTCAACACTGAAGCTTTCTTT CASSLGLNTEAFF TRBV12-3/TRBV12-4 13 NA NA TRBJ1-1
TGTGCCAGCAGCGGCCGGGGAGCTTATGGCTACACCTTC CASSGRGAYGYTF TRBV11-2 13 NA NA TRBJ1-2
TGTGCCAGCAGTGAATTCGGGAGCTACGAGCAGTACTTC CASSEFGSYEQYF TRBV25-1 13 NA NA TRBJ2-7
TGTGCCAGCTCACCAACTAGCGGGAGGACCTCAGATACGCAGTATTTT CASSPTSGRTSDTQYF TRBV18 16 NA TRBD2 TRBJ2-3
TGTGCCAGCAGCCCAGGATGGACTAGCGGGACACTTTATGGGCAGTTCTTC CASSPGWTSGTLYGQFF TRBV7-8 17 NA TRBD2 TRBJ2-1
TGTGCCAGTAGTATTCAGGGTGGTGGCACTGAAGCTTTCTTT CASSIQGGGTEAFF TRBV19 14 once NA TRBJ1-1
TGTGCCAGCAGCCAAGCTTACGGGAACACTGAAGCTTTCTTT CASSQAYGNTEAFF TRBV3-1/TRBV3-2 14 NA NA TRBJ1-1
TGTGCCTGGAGTGTACGCGGGGCCTCCTACGAGCAGTACTTC CAWSVRGASYEQYF TRBV30 14 NA NA TRBJ2-7
TGTGCCAGCTCATTTGCCTACGAGCAGTACTTC CASSFAYEQYF TRBV6-5 11 NA NA TRBJ2-7
TGTGCCAGCAGGAGACTAGCGGACACAGATACGCAGTATTTT CASRRLADTDTQYF TRBV2 14 NA TRBD2 TRBJ2-3
TGTGCCAGCAGCCCCGTTGTAGGGGCGGTCTATGGCTACACCTTC CASSPVVGAVYGYTF TRBV7-9 15 NA NA TRBJ1-2
TGTGCCAGTAGTACCTGGGACTCGAAAGAGACCCAGTACTTC CASSTWDSKETQYF TRBV19 14 NA NA TRBJ2-5
TGTGCCACCAGTGATCCCCGACAGGGTGACACTGAAGCTTTCTTT CATSDPRQGDTEAFF TRBV24-1 15 NA TRBD1 TRBJ1-1
TGTGCCAGCTCACCCCAGGGGACTAGATACGAGCAGTACTTC CASSPQGTRYEQYF TRBV18 14 NA TRBD2 TRBJ2-7
TGTGCCAGCAGCTTAAATGCTGCGGGGGCGGAAGAGACCCAGTACTTC CASSLNAAGAEETQYF TRBV7-8 16 NA NA TRBJ2-5
TGTGCCATCAGTGGGACGACAGGGTTCGATGGTGAGCAGTTCTTC CAISGTTGFDGEQFF TRBV10-3 15 few TRBD1 TRBJ2-1
TGTGCCAGCAGCCCGCCGGGACTAGCGGGACGGAATGAGCAGTTCTTC CASSPPGLAGRNEQFF TRBV3-1/TRBV3-2 16 NA TRBD2 TRBJ2-1
TGTGCCAGCAGCCTACTGCTGACGGGAGGCGTCAATGAGCAGTTCTTC CASSLLLTGGVNEQFF TRBV11-1 16 NA TRBD2 TRBJ2-1
TGCAGCGTGAGTCCCGGGACAAGGAACGATAACTATGGCTACACCTTC CSVSPGTRNDNYGYTF TRBV29-1 16 NA NA TRBJ1-2
TGTGCCAGTAGTATAGATCCCCCTAGCGGGAGGGGATTAGGCAAAAACATTCAGTACTTC CASSIDPPSGRGLGKNIQYF TRBV19 20 NA TRBD2 TRBJ2-4
TGCAGCGTTGAGTGGGTCGGGAAGGGGCAGTTCTTC CSVEWVGKGQFF TRBV29-1 12 NA NA TRBJ2-1
TGTGCCACCAGCAGAGGACTAGCGGGGACCACAGATACGCAGTATTTT CATSRGLAGTTDTQYF TRBV15 16 NA TRBD2 TRBJ2-3
TGCGCCAGCAGCCAAGATTCTAGCCCGGAGACCCAGTACTTC CASSQDSSPETQYF TRBV4-3 14 NA NA TRBJ2-5
TGTGCCAGCAGGGAGTACGAGCAGTACTTC CASREYEQYF TRBV2 10 NA NA TRBJ2-7
TGTGCCAGCAGTGCCCGGGACAGGGGGCTTTGGGAGCAGTACTTC CASSARDRGLWEQYF TRBV6-1 15 NA TRBD1 TRBJ2-7
TGTGCCAGCGACCTGGGACTAGCGGGAGTAATTAACGAGCAGTACTTC CASDLGLAGVINEQYF TRBV28 16 NA TRBD2 TRBJ2-7
TGTGCCAGCAGCAAAGCGCTGCAGGGGGCCCTCAACCAAGAGACCCAGTACTTC CASSKALQGALNQETQYF TRBV21-1 18 NA NA TRBJ2-5
TGTGCCAGCAGCTTAGCGTGGCAGGGGGTTCAAGAGACCCAGTACTTC CASSLAWQGVQETQYF TRBV7-8 16 few TRBD1 TRBJ2-5
TGTGCCAGCAGCCAAGGACTGCAGACCTACGAGCAGTACTTC CASSQGLQTYEQYF TRBV3-1/TRBV3-2 14 NA NA TRBJ2-7
TGTGCCAGCAGCCGCGGACAGTCCCCTAACGAGCAGTACTTC CASSRGQSPNEQYF TRBV3-1/TRBV3-2 14 once NA TRBJ2-7
TGTGCCAGCAGTTATTTGCGGGACGGTTTATACGAGCAGTACTTC CASSYLRDGLYEQYF TRBV6-5 15 few NA TRBJ2-7
TGCGCCAGCAGCCTTTGCCGGGACAGGGGGTACGAGCAGTACTTC CASSLCRDRGYEQYF TRBV23-1 15 few TRBD1 TRBJ2-7
TGTGCCAGCAGCTTGGAGCAGGGTTACTATGGCTACACCTTC CASSLEQGYYGYTF TRBV5-6 14 once NA TRBJ1-2
TGTGCCAGCAGTTCCGGGACAGGGGGCTACGAGCAGTACTTC CASSSGTGGYEQYF TRBV6-6 14 NA TRBD1 TRBJ2-7
TGTGCCAGCAGTTACGGGTCCCAAGAGACCCAGTACTTC CASSYGSQETQYF TRBV12-3/TRBV12-4 13 NA NA TRBJ2-5
TGTGCCAGCAGCGCGGGGGGCCAAGAGACCCAGTACTTC CASSAGGQETQYF TRBV9 13 NA TRBD2 TRBJ2-5
TGCGCCAGCAGCCCGACAGGGGATTTAACTGAAGCTTTCTTT CASSPTGDLTEAFF TRBV4-1 14 NA TRBD1 TRBJ1-1
TGTGCCAGCAGATGGGTTAGCGGGAGCGGGGAGCAGTTCTTC CASRWVSGSGEQFF TRBV28 14 NA TRBD2 TRBJ2-1
TGCGCCAGCAGCACCAGGACAGGGGGTAATCACGAGCAGTACTTC CASSTRTGGNHEQYF TRBV5-1 15 NA TRBD1 TRBJ2-7
TGCGCCAGCAGTTTCGGACTACAGGAGACCCAGTACTTC CASSFGLQETQYF TRBV5-1 13 NA NA TRBJ2-5
TGCGCCAGCAGCTTCGAGGCACTTCAAGAGACCCAGTACTTC CASSFEALQETQYF TRBV5-1 14 NA NA TRBJ2-5
TGTGCCAGCAGTGCAGCAGGGGGCAGCACTGAAGCTTTCTTT CASSAAGGSTEAFF TRBV25-1 14 NA TRBD1 TRBJ1-1
TGTGCCAGCAGCGGCGGGGGACTAGCGGGTTACAATGAGCAGTTCTTC CASSGGGLAGYNEQFF TRBV5-6 16 NA TRBD2 TRBJ2-1
TGTGCCAGTAGTATTACAGGGAACACTGAAGCTTTCTTT CASSITGNTEAFF TRBV19 13 NA NA TRBJ1-1
TGTGCCAGCAGTCCCGCATTGGCGACCCAGTACTTC CASSPALATQYF TRBV7-9 12 NA NA TRBJ2-5
TGTGCCAGCAGTAAGACAGGAGAGAACACTGAAGCTTTCTTT CASSKTGENTEAFF TRBV3-1/TRBV3-2 14 NA NA TRBJ1-1
TGTGCCAGCAGTTTATGGACTATTAGCGGGGAGCTGTTTTTT CASSLWTISGELFF TRBV28 14 NA NA TRBJ2-2
TGCGCCAGCAGCCCCCGACGGGAGTCACCCCTCCACTTT CASSPRRESPLHF TRBV4-3 13 NA NA TRBJ1-6
TGTGCCAGTAGTACAACTAGCGGGAGGATTTATGAGCAGTTCTTC CASSTTSGRIYEQFF TRBV19 15 NA TRBD2 TRBJ2-1
TGTGCCAGCAGCCCGGGACTCGACAACACCGGGGAGCTGTTTTTT CASSPGLDNTGELFF TRBV5-6 15 once NA TRBJ2-2
TGTGCCATCAGTGAGTCGGGACAGGGAATCGAGCAGTACTTC CAISESGQGIEQYF TRBV10-3 14 NA TRBD1 TRBJ2-7